This T cell receptor (beta chain) originates from a study of T cell repertoires in cytomegalovirus infection (dated by TCRdb to the late 2010s). Describing the broader study: Peptide stimulations targeted recently identified HLA-C-restricted CMV epitopes, whose presentation resists viral immunomodulation, together with well-studied HLA-B-restricted epitopes. Donor HLA type was relevant to the analysis, as public TCR beta signatures indicated carriage of CMV infection together with the matching HLA type. Here is what the overall study found, with its caveats: In the ex vivo response, HLA-C-restricted CMV-specific TCR beta clonotypes were dominant, and in two of eight donors the single most frequent clonotype came from this HLA-C-restricted group. In both this cohort and an independent cohort of several hundred donors, the cumulative frequency of public TCR beta family members distinguished carriers of CMV infection plus the relevant HLA type.

This clonotype has a handful of counts. It lacks a known antigen. Base qualities were left out, and no much larger clone turns up one base away. What the treatment or condition label conveys for this sample: in vitro stimulation with specific CMV peptide epitopes to enrich CMV-specific T cells. This sample was sequenced with an Illumina HiSeq 1500. In TCRdb, the public reads were trimmed at Q25 with fastp and aligned with MiXCR, with productive beta chains retained. Identical CDR3 proteins give one entry, which carries the most common genes and DNA. For this sample the table gives roughly 500,000 distinct CDR3 sequences, of which around a third were detected only once. The ten largest account for about a sixth of the sample. The CDR3 covers 18 residues, taking in both the cysteine and the phenylalanine. The DNA shown is the 54-base CDR3, in frame from base 1. V is pared back by 0 bases and J by 0 bases, with 12 bases lying between the germline termini. The CDR1 and CDR2 encoded by the germline V gene are WSHSY and SAAADI.

This chain joins TRBV10-2 to TRBJ2-6, with no confident D gene call. This TCR derives from a human donor in good health (CMV status not recorded). Some clones in this sample may be carry-over from other donors' samples. The sample in question was cultured PBMCs, obtained from culture after CMV antigen stimulation. The DNA sequence reads TGCGCCAGCAGTGAGTCGTCAGGCTTGGGCTCTGGGGCCAACGTCCTGACTTTC. This translates into CASSESSGLGSGANVLTF.